This T cell receptor beta chain comes out of a study of response to subunit inactivated influenza vaccine. Germline V gene data show CDR1 as DFQATT and CDR2 as SNEGSKA (reference sequence). This CDR3 has 16 residues. V lost 3 bases and J lost 4; bases outside the gene matches: 7. Each CDR3 protein is one row after TCRdb ran MiXCR on the RT-PCR reads. Of a few hundred thousand distinct CDR3 sequences in the sample, around 10% were seen once. These records were also assigned to another study, of T cells expressing NK-cell markers. As reported in that work: Making the TCR beta cDNA relied on 5'RACE template switching with UMIs. Of eight sequenced donors, seven were HCMV-seropositive and one HCMV-seronegative.

This material consisted of PBMCs from blood, taken on the day of vaccination. The chain combines TRBV20-1 with TRBJ2-1, with 12 bases fitting TRBD2. The TCR sequence derives from a man between 50 and 59 years old who received an inactivated influenza vaccine. DNA for the CDR3: TGCAGTGCTAGGGCTAGCGGGAGGGGGGGGTACAATGAGCAGTTCTTC. Translated: CSARASGRGGYNEQFF.